The clone carrying this T cell receptor beta chain appeared a single time. This entry is derived from a study of radiotherapy plus CTLA-4 blockade in lung cancer. V was clipped by 4 bases and J by 4 bases; unmatched bases: 14. Germline CDR1 reads SGHNT; CDR2 reads YENEEA. CDR3 size: 17 residues. Measured with immunoSEQ multiplex PCR; TCRdb has only the in-frame clones, and not every one. The table shows roughly 100,000 clones, with 85% to 90% occurring only once. Sequences were derived from peripheral blood, sampled from a patient treated with radiotherapy plus ipilimumab. V usage is TRBV11-3 and J usage is TRBJ2-5, with 8 bases fitting TRBD2. The receptor comes from a human donor with non-small cell lung cancer that progressed on radiotherapy plus ipilimumab. Some clones in this sample may be carry-over from other donors' samples. The CDR3 sequence is CASSSTTLAGSTETQYF. CDR3 nucleotides: TGTGCCAGCAGCTCCACGACCCTAGCGGGCAGTACAGAGACCCAGTACTTC.